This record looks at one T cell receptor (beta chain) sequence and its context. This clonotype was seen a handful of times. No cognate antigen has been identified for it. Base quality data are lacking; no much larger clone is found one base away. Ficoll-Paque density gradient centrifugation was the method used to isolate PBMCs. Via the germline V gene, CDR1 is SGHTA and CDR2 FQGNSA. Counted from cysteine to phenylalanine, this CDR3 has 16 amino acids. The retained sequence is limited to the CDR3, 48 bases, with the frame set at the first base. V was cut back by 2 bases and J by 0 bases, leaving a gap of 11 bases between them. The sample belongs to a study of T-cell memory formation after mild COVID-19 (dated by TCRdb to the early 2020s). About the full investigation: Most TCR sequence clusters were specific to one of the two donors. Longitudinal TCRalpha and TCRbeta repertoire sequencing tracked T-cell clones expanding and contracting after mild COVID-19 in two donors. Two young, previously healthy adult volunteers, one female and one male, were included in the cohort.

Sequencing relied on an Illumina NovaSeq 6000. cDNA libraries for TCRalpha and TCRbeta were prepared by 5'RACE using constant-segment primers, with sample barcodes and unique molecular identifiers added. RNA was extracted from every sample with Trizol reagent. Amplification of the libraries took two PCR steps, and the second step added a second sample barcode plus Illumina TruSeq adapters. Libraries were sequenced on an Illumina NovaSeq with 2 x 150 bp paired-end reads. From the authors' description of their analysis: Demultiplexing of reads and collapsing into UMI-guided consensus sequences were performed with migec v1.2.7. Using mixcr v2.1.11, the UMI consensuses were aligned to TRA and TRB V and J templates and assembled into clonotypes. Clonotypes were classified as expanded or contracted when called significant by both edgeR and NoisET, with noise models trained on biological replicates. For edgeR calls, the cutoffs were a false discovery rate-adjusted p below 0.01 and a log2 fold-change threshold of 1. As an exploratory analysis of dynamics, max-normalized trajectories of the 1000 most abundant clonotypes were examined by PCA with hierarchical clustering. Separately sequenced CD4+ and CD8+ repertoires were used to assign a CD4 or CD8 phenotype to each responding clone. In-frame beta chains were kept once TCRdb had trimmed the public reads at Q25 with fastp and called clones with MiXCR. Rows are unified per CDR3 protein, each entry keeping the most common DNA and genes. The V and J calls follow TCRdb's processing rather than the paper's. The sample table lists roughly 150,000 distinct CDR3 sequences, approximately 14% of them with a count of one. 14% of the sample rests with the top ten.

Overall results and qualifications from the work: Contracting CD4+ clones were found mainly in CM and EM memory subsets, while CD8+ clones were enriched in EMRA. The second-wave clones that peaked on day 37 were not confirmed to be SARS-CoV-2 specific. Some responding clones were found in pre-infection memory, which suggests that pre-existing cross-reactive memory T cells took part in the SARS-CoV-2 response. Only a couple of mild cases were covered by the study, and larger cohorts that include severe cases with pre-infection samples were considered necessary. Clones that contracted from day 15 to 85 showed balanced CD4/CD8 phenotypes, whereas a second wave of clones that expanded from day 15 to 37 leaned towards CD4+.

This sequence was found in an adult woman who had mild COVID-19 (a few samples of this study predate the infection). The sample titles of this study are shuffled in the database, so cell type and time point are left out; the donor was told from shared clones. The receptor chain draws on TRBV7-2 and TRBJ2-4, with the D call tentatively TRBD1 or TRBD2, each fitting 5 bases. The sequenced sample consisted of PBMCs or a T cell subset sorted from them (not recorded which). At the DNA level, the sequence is TGTGCCAGCAGCTTAAGGGGACCTCTAGCCAAAAACATTCAGTACTTC. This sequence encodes CASSLRGPLAKNIQYF.